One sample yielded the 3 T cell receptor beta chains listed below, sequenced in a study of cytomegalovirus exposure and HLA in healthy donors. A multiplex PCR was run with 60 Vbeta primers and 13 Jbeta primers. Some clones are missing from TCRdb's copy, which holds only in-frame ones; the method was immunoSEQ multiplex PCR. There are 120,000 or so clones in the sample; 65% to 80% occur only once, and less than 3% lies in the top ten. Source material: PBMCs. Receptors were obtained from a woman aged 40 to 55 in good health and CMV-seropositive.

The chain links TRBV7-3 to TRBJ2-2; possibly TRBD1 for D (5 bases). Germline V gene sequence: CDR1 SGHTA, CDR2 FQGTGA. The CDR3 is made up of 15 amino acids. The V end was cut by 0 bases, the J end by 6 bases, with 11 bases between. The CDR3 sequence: CASSLTPGNSGELFF. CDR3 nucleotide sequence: TGTGCCAGCAGCTTAACGCCAGGGAATTCCGGGGAGCTGTTTTTT. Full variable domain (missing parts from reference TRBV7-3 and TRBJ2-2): GAGVSQTPSNKVTEKGKYVELRCDPISGHTALYWYRQSLGQGPEFLIYFQGTGAADDSGLPNDRFFAVRPEGSVSTLKIQRTERGDSAVYLCASSLTPGNSGELFFGEGSRLTVL.

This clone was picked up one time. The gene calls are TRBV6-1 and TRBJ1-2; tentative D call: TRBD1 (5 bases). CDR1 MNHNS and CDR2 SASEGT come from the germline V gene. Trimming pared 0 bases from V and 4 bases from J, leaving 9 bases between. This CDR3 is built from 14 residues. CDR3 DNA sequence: TGTGCCAGCAGTGAAGCGGCAGGGTTCTATGGCTACACCTTC. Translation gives CASSEAAGFYGYTF.

CDR3 DNA sequence: TGTGCCAGCTCACCCCCGACTAGGTCGGGCGAGCAGTACTTC. It specifies CASSPPTRSGEQYF. The chain has TRBV18 and TRBJ2-7; perhaps TRBD2 as D (6 bases). This CDR3 is 14 amino acids long. Trimming took off 3 bases at V and 6 bases at J, with 15 bases between the two ends. CDR1 is KGHSH, CDR2 LQKENI, per germline.